Below, one TCR beta chain is given with its context. No antigen is known for it. The sample belongs to a study of OX40 agonist ivuxolimab in advanced cancers. Study results and limitations: Clonal expansion was among the lowest in partial responders at 0.1-3.0 mg/kg, especially CD8+.

Germline CDR1 and CDR2: SGHNT and YYREEE (reference sequence). The CDR3 totals 13 residues. Trimming stripped 0 bases from V and 1 base from J, with 4 bases between. Clones were sequenced by immunoSEQ multiplex PCR, and TCRdb holds only the in-frame ones, with some missing. The sample carries fewer than 85,000 clones, about 85% recorded once. This chain connects TRBV5-4 to TRBJ1-2; D call uncertain. This TCR was recovered from an adult with an advanced solid tumor such as melanoma, head and neck, liver or kidney cancer. Sequencing was performed on CD4+ or CD8+ T cells sorted from blood, taken in a trial of the OX40 agonist ivuxolimab. The CDR3, as DNA: TGTGCCAGCAGCTTGGTCGTTAACTATGGCTACACCTTC. Translating gives CASSLVVNYGYTF. Full variable domain (remainder filled in from reference TRBV5-4 and TRBJ1-2): ETGVTQSPTHLIKTRGQQVTLRCSSQSGHNTVSWYQQALGQGPQFIFQYYREEENGRGNFPPRFSGLQFPNYSSELNVNALELDDSALYLCASSLVVNYGYTFGSGTRLTVV.